What follows are 2 T cell receptor beta chains derived from one specimen sequenced in a study of control samples from healthy donors and cancer patients. Assay used: immunoSEQ multiplex PCR; TCRdb lists only in-frame clones, some missing. This sample has about 150,000 clones, with roughly 94% found just once. Sequenced: PBMCs. All receptors derive from a man aged 55 to 70 with colorectal cancer.

The sample holds one count of this clone. The J gene is TRBJ2-5, the V gene TRBV19, with 7 bases aligning to TRBD1. The CDR3 totals 15 residues. Germline V gives CDR1 LNHDA, CDR2 SQIVND (reference sequence). The ends lost 3 bases at V and 6 bases at J; junction bases unmatched: 10. The CDR3 here is CASSMLPDRAKTQYF. The CDR3, as DNA: TGTGCCAGTAGTATGCTCCCCGACAGGGCAAAGACCCAGTACTTC.

The V gene is TRBV24-1, the J gene TRBJ2-3; perhaps TRBD1 as D (8 bases). This CDR3 has 15 residues. Trimming shortened V by 9 bases and J by 0 bases, and 15 bases separated the two germline ends. The germline V gene encodes CDR1 KGHDR and CDR2 SFDVKD. The CDR3 region is CATSAGDRSTDTQYF. The CDR3 bases are TGTGCCACCTCGGCGGGGGACAGGAGCACAGATACGCAGTATTTT.